The rows below give T cell receptor beta chains drawn from one sample of a study of CD8+ T cells in alopecia areata. Libraries were prepared by immunoSEQ multiplex PCR; TCRdb keeps only in-frame clonotypes and omits some of them. The profile shows about 140,000 clones, about 47% of them singletons. The sample here was CD4+ T cells sorted from blood, taken at week 0. These receptors all come from a human donor with alopecia areata. Both conserved end residues are part of each CDR3. The D gene is left open where the match is weak. Only part of the rows carry a size: once, few, many, or a class if the clone is expanded.

abundance	v_gene	d_gene	j_gene	CDR3aa	CDR3nt
few	TRBV14	.	TRBJ2-1	CASSPWGETGLNEQFF	TGTGCCAGCAGCCCCTGGGGGGAAACAGGGCTCAATGAGCAGTTCTTC
.	TRBV11-1	.	TRBJ2-3	CASSAAARPRSTDTQYF	TGTGCCAGCAGCGCGGCAGCAAGGCCACGGAGCACAGATACGCAGTATTTT
few	TRBV29-1	TRBD2	TRBJ2-7	CSVTSGRGVYEQYF	TGCAGCGTGACTAGCGGGAGAGGGGTCTACGAGCAGTACTTC
.	TRBV20-1	TRBD1	TRBJ1-5	CSVQGNQPQHF	TGCAGTGTACAGGGGAATCAGCCCCAGCATTTT
once	TRBV6-1	.	TRBJ1-1	CASTRERNTEAFF	TGTGCCAGCACTAGAGAACGGAACACTGAAGCTTTCTTT
.	TRBV18	.	TRBJ2-7	CASSLSGGTYEQYF	TGTGCCAGCTCACTCAGCGGCGGGACCTACGAGCAGTACTTC
.	TRBV19	.	TRBJ1-5	CASSTSGNQPQHF	TGTGCCAGTAGTACCTCAGGGAACCAGCCCCAGCATTTT
few	TRBV7-8	.	TRBJ2-3	CASSFQGRDTQYF	TGTGCCAGCAGTTTCCAGGGGCGTGATACGCAGTATTTT
.	TRBV13	TRBD2	TRBJ2-1	CASGRRLAGGPDVDEQFF	TGTGCCAGTGGGCGGAGACTAGCGGGAGGGCCTGATGTGGATGAGCAGTTCTTC
.	TRBV5-1	.	TRBJ2-2	CASSAGTYTGELFF	TGCGCCAGCAGCGCAGGGACGTACACCGGGGAGCTGTTTTTT
few	TRBV28	.	TRBJ2-7	CASSSTTGLVYEQYF	TGTGCCAGCAGTTCGACCACAGGGTTGGTTTACGAGCAGTACTTC
few	TRBV5-1	.	TRBJ1-4	CASSFGRANEKLFF	TGCGCCAGCAGCTTTGGACGGGCTAATGAAAAACTGTTTTTT
.	TRBV7-9	TRBD1	TRBJ2-1	CASLRDSDYNEQFF	TGTGCCTCACTTCGGGACAGCGACTACAATGAGCAGTTCTTC
.	TRBV28	.	TRBJ1-2	CASSLRGLGYTF	TGTGCCAGCAGTTTGCGAGGTCTTGGCTACACCTTC
.	TRBV29-1	.	TRBJ2-1	CSVAGSYNEQFF	TGCAGCGTTGCGGGTTCCTACAATGAGCAGTTCTTC
.	TRBV30	.	TRBJ2-1	CAWSVRRGGEQFF	TGTGCCTGGAGTGTACGGCGGGGTGGAGAGCAGTTCTTC
.	TRBV4-1	.	TRBJ1-5	CASSQSYIGDRNQPQHF	TGCGCCAGCAGCCAATCCTACATCGGGGATCGCAATCAGCCCCAGCATTTT
.	TRBV6-6	.	TRBJ2-3	CASNEQGLRTDTQYF	TGTGCCAGCAACGAACAGGGACTCCGCACAGATACGCAGTATTTT
.	TRBV30	.	TRBJ1-1	CACHGSRGVSTEAFF	TGTGCCTGCCACGGTTCCAGGGGAGTGAGCACTGAAGCTTTCTTT
.	TRBV7-3	TRBD2	TRBJ2-3	CASSHGTSGFTDTQYF	TGTGCCAGCAGCCATGGGACTAGCGGATTCACAGATACGCAGTATTTT
.	TRBV11-2	.	TRBJ2-3	CASSPAEITDTQYF	TGTGCCAGCAGCCCAGCGGAGATCACAGATACGCAGTATTTT
few	TRBV30	.	TRBJ1-2	CAWSVGTNYGYTF	TGTGCCTGGAGCGTTGGGACCAACTATGGCTACACCTTC
.	TRBV11-2	.	TRBJ2-6	CASSLGTSGANVLTF	TGTGCCAGCAGCTTGGGAACATCTGGGGCCAACGTCCTGACTTTC